Below are 30 T cell receptor beta chains sequenced from a single sample in a study of tissue T cells after allogeneic stem cell transplantation. Method: immunoSEQ multiplex PCR; TCRdb's copy keeps in-frame clones and lacks some. This sample carries roughly 3,900 clones, approximately 63% of them seen once, and the ten largest clones take about 28%. The sequences come from tissue from the ileum, collected at autopsy. These TCRs come from a male donor older than 55 with lung cancer.

This clone qualifies as medium-sized (0.01 to 0.1%). The chain recombines TRBV28 with TRBJ2-1, with a possible D match to TRBD2 (5 bases). The CDR3 sequence is 15 residues long. Germline V CDR1 and CDR2: MDHEN, SYDVKM. V dropped 4 bases and J dropped 9 bases, with 19 bases sitting between them. CDR3 protein: CASSSRRGLSGEQFF. CDR3 DNA: TGTGCCAGCAGTTCGAGACGCGGGTTATCGGGTGAGCAGTTCTTC.

The chain is built from TRBV7-2 and TRBJ2-7; 13 nucleotides line up with TRBD2. There are 15 residues in the CDR3. Germline CDR1 SGHTA, CDR2 FQGNSA. V lost 1 base, J lost 6 bases, and 3 bases stayed unmatched. Here the CDR3 DNA reads TGTGCCAGCAGCTTAGAAGGGACTAGCGGGGCCGAGCAGTACTTC. Its translation: CASSLEGTSGAEQYF.

The rearrangement links TRBV7-9 to TRBJ1-5, with D possibly matching TRBD1 (5 bases). Germline loops: CDR1 SEHNR, CDR2 FQNEAQ (reference sequence). The V gene lost 6 bases and the J gene lost 2 bases, with 17 bases spanning the gap. CDR3 size: 16 residues. This CDR3 is CASSPPGAGRNQPQHF. CDR3 in DNA: TGTGCCAGCAGTCCCCCCGGGGCAGGGCGCAATCAGCCCCAGCATTTT.

This clone was seen only once. The chain carries TRBV10-1 and TRBJ2-1; the match to TRBD2 covers 10 bases. CDR1 and CDR2 (germline): WNHNN, SYGVQD (reference sequence). The junction had 4 bases not matched to a gene; V was cut back by 0 bases and J by 5 bases. There are 16 residues in the CDR3. The CDR3 DNA reads as TGCGCCAGCAGTGAGTCTAGTACTAGCGGGGACAATGAGCAGTTCTTC. Protein product: CASSESSTSGDNEQFF.

The chain is built from TRBV19 and TRBJ1-3; no clear D. Trimming removed 3 bases from V and 0 bases from J, with 12 bases in between. This CDR3 has 16 residues. From germline, CDR1 is LNHDA and CDR2 SQIVND (reference sequence). CDR3 DNA sequence: TGTGCCAGTAGTATCTCGTTAGCTTCCTCTGGAAACACCATATATTTT. This codes for CASSISLASSGNTIYF.

The table lists this clone with a count of one. The gene calls are TRBV5-1 and TRBJ1-1; D is possibly TRBD1 (6 bases). Trimming shortened V by 4 bases and J by 5 bases, and 12 bases separated the two germline ends. From germline, CDR1 is SGHRS and CDR2 YFSETQ. The CDR3 has 13 residues. This chain's CDR3 is CASSGRTGTEAFF. CDR3 coding DNA: TGCGCCAGCAGCGGGCGAACAGGGACTGAAGCTTTCTTT.

The rearrangement joins TRBV6-5 to TRBJ2-7; possibly TRBD1 or TRBD2 for D (5 bases each). Germline V gene sequence: CDR1 MNHEY, CDR2 SVGAGI. This CDR3 has 15 residues. With 5 bases removed from V and 0 bases from J, the gap between germline ends came to 14 bases. As DNA, the CDR3 is TGTGCCAGCAGTCCCGGGACCCGAGCCTCCTACGAGCAGTACTTC. Translation gives CASSPGTRASYEQYF.

The V gene is TRBV7-2, the J gene TRBJ2-2; 9 bases map to TRBD2. The V and J ends lost 5 bases and 8 bases, in that order; junction bases with no gene match: 6. CDR3 length equals 14 residues. Germline lookup yields CDR1 SGHTA and CDR2 FQGNSA. CDR3 nucleotides: TGTGCCAGCAGCATTAGCGGGAGTATGGGGGAGCTGTTTTTT. It specifies CASSISGSMGELFF.

This clone was recorded a few times. V and J are TRBV5-5 and TRBJ1-3; 8 bases are shared with TRBD1. With 0 bases clipped from V and 1 base from J, the junction kept 3 bases outside the gene matches. The CDR3 has 16 amino acids. Germline V gene sequence: CDR1 SGHKS, CDR2 YYEKEE (reference sequence). The chain's CDR3 is CASSLDRGFSGNTIYF. DNA of the CDR3: TGTGCCAGCAGCTTGGACAGGGGGTTTTCTGGAAACACCATATATTTT.

This chain joins TRBV27 and TRBJ1-3, with a tentative D call TRBD1 (5 bases). V was cut by 0 bases and J by 2 bases, with 5 bases left in between. Germline-derived CDR1 and CDR2 are MNHEY and SMNVEV (reference sequence). The CDR3 runs 14 residues. CDR3 region: CASSLSGAGNTIYF. The CDR3 nucleotides are TGTGCCAGCAGTTTATCGGGGGCTGGAAACACCATATATTTT.

The rearrangement uses TRBV9 and TRBJ2-3, with TRBD2 as a possible D gene (7 bases). Germline loops: CDR1 SGDLS, CDR2 YYNGEE. The CDR3 has 17 residues. Trimming left V 0 bases short and J 1 base short, with 15 bases between. CDR3 region: CASSVGLRGAGTDTQYF. The CDR3 DNA reads TGTGCCAGCAGCGTAGGTTTACGGGGGGCCGGCACAGATACGCAGTATTTT.

J is TRBJ1-6 and V is TRBV28; 10 bases map to TRBD1. CDR1 is MDHEN, CDR2 SYDVKM, per germline. Germline trimming cut 5 bases from V and 8 bases from J; bases unmatched to any gene: 12. The CDR3 runs to 17 residues. Written as DNA, the CDR3 is TGTGCCAGCAGTCTGCCGATGACAGGGGGCGCAGATTCACCCCTCCACTTT. As protein: CASSLPMTGGADSPLHF.

The chain employs TRBV5-1 and TRBJ1-1; tentatively, D is TRBD1 (5 bases). Germline V gene sequence: CDR1 SGHRS, CDR2 YFSETQ. Trimming stripped 5 bases from V and 0 bases from J, with 14 bases between. CDR3 length: 15 residues. The CDR3 loop is CASSSTLTVNTEAFF. The CDR3 DNA sequence: TGCGCCAGCAGTTCTACCCTGACAGTGAACACTGAAGCTTTCTTT.

V is TRBV9 and J is TRBJ2-3; D perhaps matches TRBD2 (5 bases). This CDR3 has 15 residues. Germline loops: CDR1 SGDLS, CDR2 YYNGEE. V was clipped by 5 bases and J by 0 bases, with 13 bases between them. The CDR3 bases are TGTGCCAGCAGTCCTGCCGGACTCAGCACAGATACGCAGTATTTT. This encodes CASSPAGLSTDTQYF.

V gene TRBV5-1 combines with J gene TRBJ1-2; D is unclear. The germline V gene has CDR1 SGHRS and CDR2 YFSETQ. The CDR3 has 15 residues. V was trimmed by 0 bases and J by 8 bases, leaving 17 bases between them. The CDR3 sequence is CASSLAPDGSGGYTF. The CDR3 coding sequence is TGCGCCAGCAGCTTGGCCCCGGACGGCAGCGGGGGCTACACCTTC.

This rearrangement joins TRBV5-1 to TRBJ1-2, with D hard to call. The germline gives CDR1 SGHRS, CDR2 YFSETQ. The CDR3 contains 15 residues. V lost 4 bases and J lost 6, with 19 bases in between. The DNA for the CDR3 is TGCGCCAGCAGCCAGATCAACGGAAACAGAGATGGCTACACCTTC. Residues: CASSQINGNRDGYTF.

The rearrangement joins TRBV10-3 to TRBJ1-1; perhaps TRBD1 as D (6 bases). V lost 6 bases to trimming and J lost 5 bases, with 16 bases between them. The CDR3 is 14 residues long. Germline CDR1 reads ENHRY; CDR2 reads SYGVKD. CDR3 bases: TGTGCCATCAGGGATCCAGGGGAGGTGACTGAAGCTTTCTTT. Translation gives CAIRDPGEVTEAFF.

This chain links TRBV7-2 with TRBJ2-6, with D possibly called TRBD1 or TRBD2 (5 bases each). CDR3 size: 15 residues. Germline assignment: CDR1 SGHTA and CDR2 FQGNSA. V lost 4 bases and J lost 0, with 7 bases in between. The DNA of the CDR3 is TGTGCCAGCAGCTGGGACGCCTCTGGGGCCAACGTCCTGACTTTC. Residues: CASSWDASGANVLTF.

By its share, this clone is large. The chain couples TRBV7-9 to TRBJ1-6, with 8 positions matching TRBD1. Germline lookup yields CDR1 SEHNR and CDR2 FQNEAQ (reference sequence). Trimming at V came to 4 bases and at J to 5 bases, leaving 4 bases not matched to a gene. This CDR3 is built from 15 residues. Here the CDR3 reads CASSSDRDHNSPLHF. CDR3 coding DNA: TGTGCCAGCAGCTCGGACAGGGACCATAATTCACCCCTCCACTTT.

This clone showed up just a few times. The CDR3 region has the DNA TGTGCCAGCAGTTTCTGGACAGGGGACGGCTACACCTTC. Amino acids: CASSFWTGDGYTF. V is TRBV27 and J is TRBJ1-2; 9 nucleotides match TRBD1. V shed 3 bases and J 8 bases; nucleotides not matched to a gene: 4. The germline gives CDR1 MNHEY, CDR2 SMNVEV (reference sequence). The CDR3 is 13 amino acids.

This clone is labeled as large. This chain joins TRBV5-1 and TRBJ2-2; 9 nucleotides match TRBD1. Germline V gene lookup returns CDR1 SGHRS and CDR2 YFSETQ. This CDR3 has 17 amino acids. V trimming: 4 bases; J trimming: 0 bases; junction bases outside the gene matches: 7. The CDR3: CASSARDRATNTGELFF. The CDR3 DNA reads TGCGCCAGCAGCGCCCGGGACAGGGCCACGAACACCGGGGAGCTGTTTTTT.

The chain links TRBV9 to TRBJ2-5; D is unclear. Germline V CDR1 and CDR2: SGDLS, YYNGEE. This CDR3 contains 13 residues. V lost 3 bases and J 3 bases, leaving 9 bases between the germline ends. Written as DNA, the CDR3 is TGTGCCAGCAGCGCTCCCGGAGAAGAGACCCAGTACTTC. It translates to CASSAPGEETQYF.

This chain joins TRBV18 and TRBJ2-7; unclear D gene. The germline CDR1 and CDR2 sequences are KGHSH and LQKENI. This CDR3 spans 15 amino acids. Trimming shortened V by 1 base and J by 0 bases, and 10 bases separated the two germline ends. The CDR3: CASSPQPPSSYEQYF. The CDR3 DNA sequence: TGTGCCAGCTCACCACAACCCCCTAGCTCCTACGAGCAGTACTTC.

The chain's CDR3 is CASSLASGGTEAFF. CDR3 coding DNA: TGCGCCAGCAGCTTGGCAAGCGGGGGGACTGAAGCTTTCTTT. The rearrangement links TRBV5-1 to TRBJ1-1; D may be TRBD1 (5 bases). V was shortened by 0 bases and J by 5 bases, with 11 bases between the two germline ends. CDR3 length: 14 residues. CDR1 and CDR2 from the germline V gene are SGHRS and YFSETQ.

The gene calls are TRBV28 and TRBJ1-4, with D unclear. Germline lookup yields CDR1 MDHEN and CDR2 SYDVKM. V was shortened by 3 bases and J by 9 bases, with 8 bases between the two germline ends. The length of the CDR3 is 12 residues. In DNA, the CDR3 is TGTGCCAGCAGTTTTACCCCAAAAAAACTGTTTTTT. Its protein is CASSFTPKKLFF.

The V and J genes are TRBV5-1 and TRBJ2-5, with TRBD1 as a possible D gene (6 bases). The germline V gene encodes CDR1 SGHRS and CDR2 YFSETQ. Between the trimmed V and J ends, which lost 0 bases and 3 bases, there was a span of 9 bases. The length of the CDR3 is 14 residues. As DNA, the CDR3 is TGCGCCAGCAGCTTGGGTGGGACAAAAGAGACCCAGTACTTC. This translates into CASSLGGTKETQYF. The full variable domain, rest sourced from reference TRBV5-1 and TRBJ2-5, is KAGVTQTPRYLIKTRGQQVTLSCSPISGHRSVSWYQQTPGQGLQFLFEYFSETQRNKGNFPGRFSGRQFSNSRSEMNVSTLELGDSALYLCASSLGGTKETQYFGPGTRLLVL.

Within the sample, this clone is medium-sized. This rearrangement joins TRBV3-1 (or the pseudogene TRBV3-2) to TRBJ2-1; 12 bases are shared with TRBD2. The CDR3 spans 17 residues. CDR1 LGHDT and CDR2 YNNKEL come from the germline V gene (reference sequence). Trimming removed 4 bases from V and 9 bases from J; junction bases left unmatched: 13. CDR3 sequence: CASSLRGLAGGPGEQFF. In DNA, the CDR3 is TGTGCCAGCAGCCTTCGGGGGCTAGCGGGGGGGCCCGGTGAGCAGTTCTTC.

This clone was seen just once. The chain combines TRBV28 with TRBJ2-7; D call uncertain. The ends were cut back, 6 bases at V and 4 bases at J, with 4 bases in the middle. Looked up from germline, CDR1 is MDHEN and CDR2 is SYDVKM. The CDR3 consists of 10 residues. CDR3: CASSRYEQYF. CDR3 nucleotides: TGTGCCAGCAGCCGGTACGAGCAGTACTTC.

The CDR3 protein is CAITGPRESTQYF. The CDR3 DNA reads TGTGCCATCACAGGCCCGCGGGAATCTACGCAGTATTTT. The V and J genes are TRBV10-3 and TRBJ2-3, with TRBD2 as a possible D gene (6 bases). V dropped 7 bases and J dropped 8 bases, with 16 bases sitting between them. Germline loops: CDR1 ENHRY, CDR2 SYGVKD. This CDR3 has 13 amino acids.

V is TRBV27 and J is TRBJ2-1; TRBD1 or TRBD2 may be the D gene (5 bases each). The CDR3 sequence is 16 residues long. V dropped 3 bases and J dropped 2 bases, with 14 bases sitting between them. Germline assignment: CDR1 MNHEY and CDR2 SMNVEV (reference sequence). The CDR3 DNA reads TGTGCCAGCAGTTTGAGTGGTGTGGGACCCTACAATGAGCAGTTCTTC. This gives the protein CASSLSGVGPYNEQFF.